The 32 T cell receptor beta chains below come from one sample, sequenced in a study of blood T cells in healthy people across ages. Through a sample-barcoded 5' primer and a J-beta primer mix, a second PCR was run for about 7 to 12 cycles. TCRdb passed the 5' RACE reads through MiXCR, listing each CDR3 protein once. The sample has around 800,000 distinct CDR3 sequences; about 53% are singletons. Sequenced material: blood. Receptors were obtained from an elderly man in good health.

The V call is TRBV5-1, the J call TRBJ2-7; D not resolved. The J call may be faulty, since TRBJ2-5 better matches the DNA end. This CDR3 comprises 12 residues. From germline, CDR1 is SGHRS and CDR2 YFSETQ. The CDR3 coding sequence is TGCGCCAGCAGCGTTCGACGGGAGACCCAGTACTTC. It translates to CASSVRRETQYF.

The V and J genes are TRBV12-3 or TRBV12-4 and TRBJ2-4; maybe TRBD1 (6 bases). V lost 2 bases and J lost 4, with 12 bases in between. The CDR3 runs to 15 residues. The CDR3 loop is CASSLSGQSKNIQYF. The CDR3 DNA sequence: TGTGCCAGCAGTTTAAGCGGACAGTCGAAAAACATTCAGTACTTC.

The sample holds a few counts of this clonotype. This rearrangement joins TRBV27 to TRBJ2-5, with D unresolved. The J call is uncertain, as TRBJ2-7 better fits the DNA end. Looked up from germline, CDR1 is MNHEY and CDR2 is SMNVEV (reference sequence). This CDR3 spans 14 amino acids. The CDR3 nucleotides are TGTGCCAGCAGTCCCGCCCCACAAGGCCACGAGCAGTACTTC. Residues: CASSPAPQGHEQYF.

This clonotype was picked up a small number of times. The chain is built from TRBV12-3 or TRBV12-4 and TRBJ1-2; D might be TRBD1 (5 bases). V lost 3 bases and J 5 bases, leaving 13 bases between the germline ends. This CDR3 has 14 residues. The DNA for the CDR3 is TGTGCCAGCAGTTTGGGGGTCCGAACATATGGCTACACCTTC. Translation gives CASSLGVRTYGYTF.

The rearrangement uses TRBV28 and TRBJ2-5, with D perhaps matching TRBD1 (5 bases). With 1 base removed from V and 5 bases from J, the gap between germline ends came to 11 bases. The V gene's germline CDR1 is MDHEN and CDR2 SYDVKM. CDR3 length: 14 amino acids. The CDR3, as DNA: TGTGCCAGCAGTTTATCGGTAGGGGTCGAGACCCAGTACTTC. It specifies CASSLSVGVETQYF.

The chain joins TRBV29-1 to TRBJ1-2; TRBD1 matches 8 bases. V was clipped by 4 bases and J by 3 bases; unmatched bases: 10. CDR1 is SQVTM and CDR2 is ANQGSEA in the germline V gene. The CDR3 consists of 15 residues. CDR3 amino acids: CSVGSPDRVYYGYTF. The CDR3 DNA reads as TGCAGCGTTGGCTCCCCGGACAGGGTGTACTATGGCTACACCTTC.

This clonotype was counted many times. This rearrangement joins TRBV5-1 to TRBJ2-7; D gene uncertain. The germline V gene encodes CDR1 SGHRS and CDR2 YFSETQ. Trimming took 4 bases from V and 0 from J, leaving 5 bases between them. This CDR3 has 12 residues. CDR3 sequence: CASSPPSYEQYF. The CDR3 DNA follows: TGCGCCAGCAGCCCACCCTCCTACGAGCAGTACTTC.

V gene TRBV28 combines with J gene TRBJ2-3, with 12 bases matching TRBD2. The germline CDR1 and CDR2 sequences are MDHEN and SYDVKM. The ends lost 9 bases at V and 9 bases at J; junction bases unmatched: 10. There are 14 residues in the CDR3. CDR3 nucleotides: TGTGCCAGTCACTTGACCGGGACTAGCGGGACGCAGTATTTT. Its protein is CASHLTGTSGTQYF. Together with reference TRBV28 and TRBJ2-3, the CDR3 gives the full variable domain: DVKVTQSSRYLVKRTGEKVFLECVQDMDHENMFWYRQDPGLGLRLIYFSYDVKMKEKGDIPEGYSVSREKKERFSLILESASTNQTSMYLCASHLTGTSGTQYFGPGTRLTVL.

For the CDR3, the DNA is TGTGCCAGCAGTTTTGGACTAGAAGAGACCCAGTACTTC. Translated, it gives CASSFGLEETQYF. The chain uses TRBV11-2 and TRBJ2-5, with 7 bases fitting TRBD2. The CDR3 contains 13 residues. Losses at the gene ends were 6 bases for V and 3 bases for J; bases not matched to a gene: 4. Germline V lookup: CDR1 SGHAT, CDR2 FQNNGV.

V is TRBV4-1 and J is TRBJ1-6, with 8 nucleotides matching TRBD1. The CDR3 length is 15 residues. J lost 10 bases, V lost 4 bases, and 9 bases had no gene match. The germline CDR1 and CDR2 sequences are MGHRA and YSYEKL. CDR3 protein: CASSRAGTGESPLHF. CDR3 sequence (DNA): TGCGCCAGCAGCCGCGCCGGGACAGGCGAATCACCCCTCCACTTT.

The chain is built from TRBV19 and TRBJ1-1, with D unclear. The CDR3 spans 15 residues. Trimming pared 4 bases from V and 1 base from J, leaving 13 bases between. Per germline, CDR1 LNHDA and CDR2 SQIVND (reference sequence). For the CDR3, the DNA is TGTGCCAGTAGTAGGAGAAGGACGGGGAACACTGAAGCTTTCTTT. It encodes CASSRRRTGNTEAFF.

Only a few counts were recorded for this clonotype. One end of the junction does not line up with germline, which may come from a read error. In nucleotides, the CDR3 is TGTGCCAGCAGCTTAGGCGGGTCGGCAGATGCGCAGTATTTT. Protein: CASSLGGSADAQYF. J is TRBJ2-3 and V is TRBV7-3; D might be TRBD2 (5 bases). The germline V gene encodes CDR1 SGHTA and CDR2 FQGTGA. The CDR3 sequence is 14 residues long.

This clonotype was seen a single time. The chain uses TRBV10-3 and TRBJ2-7, with D possibly being TRBD2 (6 bases). From germline, CDR1 is ENHRY and CDR2 SYGVKD. The CDR3 has 16 residues. The V end lost 8 bases, the J end lost 0 bases, and 20 bases lay between the germline ends. In DNA form, the CDR3 reads TGTGCCATCGGGGGTAGTGGTGGGGGGAGCTCCTACGAGCAGTACTTC. Its translation is CAIGGSGGGSSYEQYF.

Note on this clonotype: An end of the junction does not agree with germline; a read error may underlie this. CDR3 amino acids: CTSSPGQGDYEQYF. CDR3 bases: TGCACCAGCAGCCCGGGACAGGGGGACTACGAGCAGTACTTC. The chain carries TRBV5-1 and TRBJ2-7, with 11 bases lining up with TRBD1. Germline V gene sequence: CDR1 SGHRS, CDR2 YFSETQ. The CDR3 is made up of 14 amino acids.

The J gene is TRBJ1-2, the V gene TRBV28, with 7 bases that match TRBD1. Germline trimming cut 3 bases from V and 6 bases from J; bases unmatched to any gene: 1. The CDR3 spans 12 residues. Germline V lookup: CDR1 MDHEN, CDR2 SYDVKM. CDR3 DNA: TGTGCCAGCAGTTTTGACAGGGATGGCTACACCTTC. The encoded protein is CASSFDRDGYTF.

This chain connects TRBV3-1 to TRBJ2-5, with 7 bases lining up with TRBD2. The tail of the sequence fits TRBJ2-7 better, so the J call may be wrong. Per germline, CDR1 LGHDT and CDR2 YNNKEL (reference sequence). The CDR3 contains 13 residues. This chain's CDR3 is CASTRGSSDEQYF. In DNA form, the CDR3 reads TGTGCCAGCACCCGCGGGAGTTCGGACGAGCAGTACTTC.

This chain links TRBV4-2 with TRBJ2-3; 11 nucleotides agree with TRBD2. The CDR3 is 17 amino acids. Germline assignment: CDR1 LGHNA and CDR2 YNFKEQ. The V and J ends lost 1 base and 6 bases, in that order; junction bases with no gene match: 9. Here the CDR3 reads CASSQATSGTYGDTQYF. The CDR3 bases are TGTGCCAGCAGCCAAGCGACTAGCGGGACCTATGGGGATACGCAGTATTTT.

This chain joins TRBV6-5 and TRBJ1-4; D remains unclear. The CDR3 runs to 14 residues. Germline assignment: CDR1 MNHEY and CDR2 SVGAGI. V lost 6 bases, J lost 7 bases, and 15 bases lay in between. Here the CDR3 reads CASRYRENSEKLFF. The CDR3 nucleotides are TGTGCCAGCAGGTACCGGGAAAACTCTGAAAAACTGTTTTTT.

This sequence joins TRBV29-1 and TRBJ2-7, with a possible D match to TRBD1 (6 bases). The germline gives CDR1 SQVTM, CDR2 ANQGSEA. The CDR3 sequence is 13 residues long. V lost 5 bases, J lost 2 bases, and 13 bases lay in between. The DNA of the CDR3 is TGCAGCGTTCCTACAGGGTCCCCCTACGAGCAGTACTTC. The encoded protein is CSVPTGSPYEQYF.

The chain is built from TRBV7-7 and TRBJ2-1; TRBD2 aligns across 11 bases. CDR3 length equals 14 residues. From germline, CDR1 is SSHAT and CDR2 FNYEAQ (reference sequence). The V and J ends lost 5 bases and 5 bases, in that order; junction bases with no gene match: 2. The CDR3: CASSQGLADNEQFF. The CDR3 DNA reads as TGTGCCAGCAGCCAGGGACTAGCGGACAATGAGCAGTTCTTC.

The V and J genes are TRBV3-1 and TRBJ1-5, with D unclear. Germline V gene sequence: CDR1 LGHDT, CDR2 YNNKEL (reference sequence). CDR3 size: 13 residues. V lost 0 bases and J lost 9, with 9 bases in between. The CDR3 DNA sequence: TGTGCCAGCAGCCAAGAACCCATCCTGCCCCAGCATTTT. Its protein is CASSQEPILPQHF. The full variable domain, completed using reference TRBV3-1 and TRBJ1-5, is DTAVSQTPKYLVTQMGNDKSIKCEQNLGHDTMYWYKQDSKKFLKIMFSYNNKELIINETVPNRFSPKSPDKAHLNLHINSLELGDSAVYFCASSQEPILPQHFGDGTRLSIL.

This clonotype was counted many times. The chain combines TRBV4-2 with TRBJ2-7, with 11 positions matching TRBD2. J was trimmed by 2 bases and V by 0 bases; bases with no gene match: 9. Germline V CDR1 and CDR2: LGHNA, YNFKEQ. CDR3 length: 18 amino acids. The CDR3 coding sequence is TGTGCCAGCAGCCAAGATGAAGCTACTAGCGGGAGCCCCTACGAGCAGTACTTC. This gives the protein CASSQDEATSGSPYEQYF.

This chain uses TRBV10-3 with TRBJ2-3; 11 bases are a match to TRBD2. The ends lost 3 bases at V and 3 bases at J; junction bases unmatched: 8. Germline V gives CDR1 ENHRY, CDR2 SYGVKD. The CDR3 spans 17 residues. Here the CDR3 DNA reads TGTGCCATCAGTGATTCGCTAGCGGGAGGTGGGACAGATACGCAGTATTTT. This sequence encodes CAISDSLAGGGTDTQYF.

The chain joins TRBV6-2 or TRBV6-3 to TRBJ1-2; D gene uncertain. This CDR3 contains 14 residues. From germline, CDR1 is MNHEY and CDR2 SVGEGT. V was pared by 2 bases and J by 4 bases, with 11 bases between. The CDR3 coding sequence is TGTGCCAGCAGTTACGCAGCGTCTAGCTATGGCTACACCTTC. The encoded protein is CASSYAASSYGYTF.

This clonotype was found a few times. The chain combines TRBV25-1 with TRBJ2-7, with a weak D call TRBD1 (6 bases). Germline CDR1 is MGHDK and CDR2 is SYGVNS. Trimming took 6 bases from V and 1 from J, leaving 16 bases between them. The CDR3 covers 15 residues. The CDR3 DNA sequence: TGTGCCAGCAGATCGCAGGGGTTTACTTCCTACGAGCAGTACTTC. Translation gives CASRSQGFTSYEQYF.

The chain joins TRBV6-5 to TRBJ2-7; D tentatively fits TRBD1 or TRBD2 (6 bases each). This CDR3 spans 16 amino acids. The germline CDR1 and CDR2 sequences are MNHEY and SVGAGI. Trimming took off 0 bases at V and 5 bases at J, with 17 bases between the two ends. This CDR3 is CASSYSGGHLMDEQYF. The CDR3 DNA reads TGTGCCAGCAGTTACTCCGGGGGCCACCTGATGGACGAGCAGTACTTC.

V usage is TRBV6-1 and J usage is TRBJ2-7, with D perhaps TRBD1 or TRBD2 (5 bases each). V was shortened by 7 bases and J by 1 base, with 14 bases between the two germline ends. In germline, CDR1 is MNHNS, CDR2 SASEGT. The CDR3 totals 14 residues. As DNA, the CDR3 is TGTGCCAGCATGCCTAGGGACGGATCCTACGAGCAGTACTTC. Protein product: CASMPRDGSYEQYF.

The V and J genes are TRBV18 and TRBJ2-2; D might be TRBD2 (6 bases). The CDR3 extends over 17 amino acids. CDR1 and CDR2 from the germline V gene are KGHSH and LQKENI. V shed 5 bases and J shed 0 bases, with 16 bases lying between them. The CDR3 loop is CASSATAGTANTGELFF. The CDR3 DNA reads TGTGCCAGCTCAGCGACCGCAGGGACTGCGAACACCGGGGAGCTGTTTTTT.

The V call is TRBV6-1, the J call TRBJ1-2; tentatively, D is TRBD1 (5 bases). V gave up 7 bases and J gave up 5 bases, with 11 bases separating them. This CDR3 spans 12 amino acids. Germline assignment: CDR1 MNHNS and CDR2 SASEGT. The CDR3 DNA follows: TGTGCCAGCACTGGGGGAAATTATGGCTACACCTTC. The encoded protein is CASTGGNYGYTF.

The V gene is TRBV7-9, the J gene TRBJ2-1; D not resolved. There are 17 residues in the CDR3. The V gene lost 0 bases and the J gene lost 0 bases, with 12 bases spanning the gap. CDR1 and CDR2 from the germline V gene are SEHNR and FQNEAQ (reference sequence). CDR3 in DNA: TGTGCCAGCAGCTTAGCGAGTGGTTCCTTCTCCTACAATGAGCAGTTCTTC. Its translation: CASSLASGSFSYNEQFF. The full variable domain, in which reference TRBV7-9 and TRBJ2-1 provide the parts outside the CDR3, is DTGVSQNPRHKITKRGQNVTFRCDPISEHNRLYWYRQTLGQGPEFLTYFQNEAQLEKSRLLSDRFSAERPKGSFSTLEIQRTEQGDSAMYLCASSLASGSFSYNEQFFGPGTRLTVL.

Ten or more counts support this clonotype. V gene TRBV7-9 combines with J gene TRBJ2-3; D not certain. CDR3 length equals 12 residues. The germline V and J ends were trimmed by 3 bases and 1 base, with 2 bases remaining between them. Germline CDR1 reads SEHNR; CDR2 reads FQNEAQ (reference sequence). The CDR3 region has the DNA TGTGCCAGCAGCTTTGGCACAGATACGCAGTATTTT. It is translated as CASSFGTDTQYF.

The genes are TRBV6-2 or TRBV6-3 and TRBJ2-1; 13 bases map to TRBD2. The CDR3 spans 16 residues. The ends lost 3 bases at V and 7 bases at J; junction bases unmatched: 6. Germline values: CDR1 MNHEY, CDR2 SVGEGT. The CDR3: CASSYWTSGRTNEQFF. In DNA, the CDR3 is TGTGCCAGCAGTTATTGGACTAGCGGGAGAACAAATGAGCAGTTCTTC.